This TCR beta chain is drawn from a study of T cell responses to AZD1222 COVID-19 vaccine. Study-wide results and limits: Only a handful of people who got AZD1222 tested seropositive at baseline. White British donors predominated, females outnumbered males, and clonal diversity was possibly underestimated.

About this clone itself: Its antigen remains unidentified.

The V gene's germline CDR1 is SGHRS and CDR2 YFSETQ. V lost 4 bases to trimming and J lost 4 bases; unmatched junction nucleotides: 10. The CDR3 consists of 16 residues. Clones were sequenced by immunoSEQ multiplex PCR, and TCRdb holds only the in-frame ones, with some missing. The sample comprises 200,000 or so clones, over 70% of which are singletons, and around 2.9% rests with the top ten. The sequences come from peripheral blood, collected on day 0 of MenACWY control vaccination. The chain carries TRBV5-1 and TRBJ1-1; 10 bases fit TRBD1. The sequence was obtained from an adult in good health. The CDR3 spells CASSGRDRGHATEAFF. The CDR3 DNA reads as TGCGCCAGCAGCGGCCGGGACAGGGGCCATGCCACTGAAGCTTTCTTT.